The 18 T cell receptor beta chains below come from one sample, sequenced in a study of beta chain features in type 1 diabetes. As every portion of the isolated RNA was reverse transcribed, the sequencing read expressed TCRB transcripts. Sequencing was performed with immunoSEQ multiplex PCR; in TCRdb, only in-frame clones are kept and a portion is missing. The data show about 620,000 clones, about 14% seen once. Sequenced: naive CD4+ T cells from blood. All receptors come from a man aged 18 to 30 in good health.

The genes are TRBV5-1 and TRBJ2-3; weak D call: TRBD2 (5 bases). The germline V and J ends were trimmed by 0 bases and 0 bases, with 8 bases remaining between them. The CDR3 consists of 15 residues. Germline V gene sequence: CDR1 SGHRS, CDR2 YFSETQ. CDR3 residues: CASSLDGGSTDTQYF. In DNA form, the CDR3 reads TGCGCCAGCAGCTTGGACGGAGGAAGCACAGATACGCAGTATTTT. The full variable domain, its missing parts supplied by reference TRBV5-1 and TRBJ2-3, is KAGVTQTPRYLIKTRGQQVTLSCSPISGHRSVSWYQQTPGQGLQFLFEYFSETQRNKGNFPGRFSGRQFSNSRSEMNVSTLELGDSALYLCASSLDGGSTDTQYFGPGTRLTVL.

The gene calls are TRBV30 and TRBJ2-2, with D tentatively TRBD1 or TRBD2 (5 bases each). The germline CDR1 and CDR2 sequences are GTSNPN and SVGIG (reference sequence). Trimming left V 1 base short and J 4 bases short, with 13 bases between. This CDR3 is built from 15 residues. The CDR3 DNA reads TGTGCCTGGAGTGGGGCCCAGAGGGGCACCGGGGAGCTGTTTTTT. Translated: CAWSGAQRGTGELFF.

The table lists this clone with a few counts. The chain employs TRBV7-9 and TRBJ2-2, with TRBD2 matching over 8 bases. The trim removed 4 bases at V and 5 bases at J, leaving 15 bases unmatched. The CDR3 sequence is 18 residues long. Germline-derived CDR1 and CDR2 are SEHNR and FQNEAQ (reference sequence). In DNA form, the CDR3 reads TGTGCCAGCAGCTCTTACCGCGTGGCGGGGGGCCTAACCGGGGAGCTGTTTTTT. Translation gives CASSSYRVAGGLTGELFF.

CDR3 protein: CASRYRRGYEQYF. In DNA, the CDR3 is TGTGCCAGCAGATACCGCAGGGGCTACGAGCAGTACTTC. The chain carries TRBV28 and TRBJ2-7; D possibly corresponds to TRBD1 (6 bases). Trimming took off 6 bases at V and 3 bases at J, with 12 bases between the two ends. CDR3 length equals 13 residues. From germline, CDR1 is MDHEN and CDR2 SYDVKM.

V gene TRBV27 combines with J gene TRBJ2-6; D is unresolved. Per germline, CDR1 MNHEY and CDR2 SMNVEV (reference sequence). CDR3 length equals 16 residues. Trimming cost V 3 bases and J 4 bases, with 13 bases left between them. CDR3 in amino acids: CASSLKVTGGANVLTF. CDR3 nucleotides: TGTGCCAGCAGTTTGAAGGTAACTGGAGGGGCCAACGTCCTGACTTTC.

This clone was seen a few times. The CDR3 DNA is TGTGCCAGCAGTGAGGCCGAGCAGTACTTC. Encoded protein: CASSEAEQYF. This chain joins TRBV25-1 and TRBJ2-7; D is ambiguous. This CDR3 has 10 amino acids. Looked up from germline, CDR1 is MGHDK and CDR2 is SYGVNS. Trimming removed 3 bases at V and 6 bases at J, with 3 bases between.

The chain links TRBV5-1 to TRBJ1-1; the D is unclear. Germline values: CDR1 SGHRS, CDR2 YFSETQ. With 0 bases removed from V and 2 bases from J, the gap between germline ends came to 8 bases. This CDR3 has 14 residues. The CDR3 coding sequence is TGCGCCAGCAGCTTGGCAGCTACAAACACTGAAGCTTTCTTT. Translation gives CASSLAATNTEAFF.

This clone appeared a few times. This chain links TRBV6-5 with TRBJ1-4; D is uncertain. There are 11 residues in the CDR3. Trimming took off 10 bases at V and 6 bases at J, with 9 bases between the two ends. Per germline, CDR1 MNHEY and CDR2 SVGAGI. CDR3 sequence reads: CATKGDEKLFF. DNA for the CDR3: TGTGCCACCAAAGGCGATGAAAAACTGTTTTTT.

V and J are TRBV7-9 and TRBJ2-7; TRBD1 aligns across 7 bases. The CDR3 covers 15 residues. After removal of 5 bases from V and 1 base from J, the junction contained 8 bases not matched to a gene. In germline, CDR1 is SEHNR, CDR2 FQNEAQ (reference sequence). The CDR3 spells CASSRWDSRSYEQYF. Written as DNA, the CDR3 is TGTGCCAGCAGCCGATGGGACAGTCGATCCTACGAGCAGTACTTC. Drawing the rest from reference TRBV7-9 and TRBJ2-7, the complete variable domain is DTGVSQNPRHKITKRGQNVTFRCDPISEHNRLYWYRQTLGQGPEFLTYFQNEAQLEKSRLLSDRFSAERPKGSFSTLEIQRTEQGDSAMYLCASSRWDSRSYEQYFGPGTRLTVT.

This clone has just a few counts. The V and J genes are TRBV25-1 and TRBJ2-3, with 7 bases that match TRBD2. Trimming removed 0 bases from V and 3 bases from J; junction bases left unmatched: 9. This CDR3 is 17 amino acids long. The germline V gene has CDR1 MGHDK and CDR2 SYGVNS. The CDR3, as DNA: TGTGCCAGCAGTGAATATCGGGGCGGGAGAAGGACAGATACGCAGTATTTT. Encoded protein: CASSEYRGGRRTDTQYF.

This clone was observed a handful of times. This chain uses TRBV28 with TRBJ2-5, with D hard to call. Germline values: CDR1 MDHEN, CDR2 SYDVKM. V lost 4 bases and J 5 bases, leaving 11 bases between the germline ends. The CDR3 is made up of 13 amino acids. CDR3 bases: TGTGCCAGCAGTTGGGGTATGGGCGAGACCCAGTACTTC. This gives the protein CASSWGMGETQYF.

This clone has just a few counts. This chain joins TRBV10-3 and TRBJ2-1; 9 nucleotides agree with TRBD1. The ends lost 6 bases at V and 8 bases at J; junction bases unmatched: 14. From germline, CDR1 is ENHRY and CDR2 SYGVKD. CDR3 size: 16 residues. CDR3 sequence reads: CAIRLGPGQGFDEQFF. The DNA of the CDR3 is TGTGCCATCAGACTCGGCCCGGGACAGGGATTCGATGAGCAGTTCTTC.

The rearrangement uses TRBV28 and TRBJ1-5, with D perhaps matching TRBD1 (5 bases). Trimming removed 6 bases at V and 8 bases at J, with 20 bases between. CDR3 length equals 15 residues. CDR1 and CDR2 (germline): MDHEN, SYDVKM. CDR3 protein: CASSPPGVRAEPQHF. CDR3 sequence (DNA): TGTGCCAGCAGCCCTCCGGGGGTCAGGGCAGAGCCCCAGCATTTT.

V usage is TRBV21-1 and J usage is TRBJ2-5; the table calls TRBD2, which could not be checked here. TRBV21-1 is marked as a pseudogene. CDR3 length: 15 amino acids. The CDR3 is CASSPSRLAEETQYF. The CDR3 DNA reads as TGTGCCAGCAGCCCGAGTAGACTAGCGGAAGAGACCCAGTACTTC.

The V call is TRBV2, the J call TRBJ1-1; D is uncertain. V gave up 2 bases and J gave up 1 base, with 8 bases separating them. The CDR3 spans 14 residues. The germline V gene encodes CDR1 SNHLY and CDR2 FYNNEI. CDR3 bases: TGTGCCAGCAGTGAACGGGGTACGAACACTGAAGCTTTCTTT. Translating gives CASSERGTNTEAFF. The full variable domain, its missing parts supplied by reference TRBV2 and TRBJ1-1, is EPEVTQTPSHQVTQMGQEVILRCVPISNHLYFYWYRQILGQKVEFLVSFYNNEISEKSEIFDDQFSVERPDGSNFTLKIRSTKLEDSAMYFCASSERGTNTEAFFGQGTRLTVV.

The genes are TRBV5-1 and TRBJ2-2; D is uncertain. The V gene's germline CDR1 is SGHRS and CDR2 YFSETQ. The CDR3 has 12 amino acids. Trimming removed 4 bases at V and 7 bases at J, with 8 bases between. CDR3 sequence: CASSHPGGELFF. The CDR3 DNA follows: TGCGCCAGCAGCCACCCGGGCGGGGAGCTGTTTTTT. Combining the CDR3 with reference TRBV5-1 and TRBJ2-2 gives the whole variable domain KAGVTQTPRYLIKTRGQQVTLSCSPISGHRSVSWYQQTPGQGLQFLFEYFSETQRNKGNFPGRFSGRQFSNSRSEMNVSTLELGDSALYLCASSHPGGELFFGEGSRLTVL.

Comment on this clone: The same CDR3 is also encoded by other DNA sequences in this sample. This rearrangement joins TRBV18 to TRBJ1-5; TRBD1 is a possible D gene (5 bases). Germline V gene sequence: CDR1 KGHSH, CDR2 LQKENI. The CDR3 runs 13 residues. V was shortened by 4 bases and J by 7 bases, with 11 bases between the two germline ends. This chain's CDR3 is CASSLRDDQPQHF. Here the CDR3 DNA reads TGTGCCAGCTCACTCAGGGACGACCAGCCCCAGCATTTT.

This clone has a handful of counts. This rearrangement joins TRBV4-1 to TRBJ2-2; no definite D call. From germline, CDR1 is MGHRA and CDR2 YSYEKL. The V and J ends lost 3 bases and 5 bases respectively, with 13 bases between them. The CDR3 contains 15 residues. The CDR3 reads CASSHLGRRTGELFF. The CDR3 DNA is TGCGCCAGCAGCCACCTGGGCAGGCGAACCGGGGAGCTGTTTTTT.